The entry below describes one TCR beta chain. In the authors' workflow: Estimates of nucleated cell counts were drawn from the amplification of reference gene primers. The protocol was immunoSEQ multiplex PCR, while the TCRdb copy is restricted to in-frame clones and leaves out a portion. That table supplies the V and J calls and clone size; D and trimming were determined from the DNA. The data hold 200,000 to 250,000 clones, with 70% to 90% observed a single time. The data derive from a study of blood T cell repertoires in COVID-19. Study information: Whether acute or convalescent, the COVID-19 samples came from the United States, Italy and Spain. T cells, B-cell-depleted T cells, or PBMCs provided the cDNA or gDNA that served as material.

The receptor was isolated from a man aged 35 to 55 with acute or convalescent COVID-19. Specimen: peripheral blood.

CDR3 region: CAISSGQVADTQYF. CDR3 DNA: TGTGCCATCAGCTCAGGACAGGTAGCAGATACGCAGTATTTT. This rearrangement joins TRBV10-3 to TRBJ2-3; TRBD1 matches 7 bases. CDR1 is ENHRY, CDR2 SYGVKD, per germline. J lost 4 bases, V lost 6 bases, and 7 bases had no gene match. The CDR3 is 14 residues long.